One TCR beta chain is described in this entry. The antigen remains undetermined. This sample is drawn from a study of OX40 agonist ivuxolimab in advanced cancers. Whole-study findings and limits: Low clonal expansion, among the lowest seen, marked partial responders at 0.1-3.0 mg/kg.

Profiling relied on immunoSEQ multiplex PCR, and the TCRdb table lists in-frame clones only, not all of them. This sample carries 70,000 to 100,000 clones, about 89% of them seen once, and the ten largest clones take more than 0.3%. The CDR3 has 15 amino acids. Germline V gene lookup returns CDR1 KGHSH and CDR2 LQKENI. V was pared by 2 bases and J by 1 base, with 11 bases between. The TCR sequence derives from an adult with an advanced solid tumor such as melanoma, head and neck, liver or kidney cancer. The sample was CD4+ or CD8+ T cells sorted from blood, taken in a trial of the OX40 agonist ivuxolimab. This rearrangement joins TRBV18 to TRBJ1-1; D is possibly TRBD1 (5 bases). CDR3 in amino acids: CASSPIGHENTEAFF. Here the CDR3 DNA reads TGTGCCAGCTCACCAATAGGACACGAGAACACTGAAGCTTTCTTT.